One and the same sample provided the 17 T cell receptor beta chains below, sequenced in a study of shared clonotypes between healthy human individuals. Generated by immunoSEQ multiplex PCR, the TCRdb table keeps only in-frame clones and is missing some. The sample has about 2.4 million clones; roughly 93% are singletons. The specimen was naive CD4+ T cells from PBMCs. The subset is: CD45RA+ positively selected. Receptors were obtained from a man younger than 35 in good health. Some clones in this sample may be carry-over from other donors' samples.

The chain couples TRBV11-2 to TRBJ2-5, with a weak D call TRBD1 (5 bases). Deletions cut 5 bases from V and 9 bases from J, with 22 bases between. In germline, CDR1 is SGHAT, CDR2 FQNNGV. This CDR3 comprises 15 residues. The CDR3: CASSASQGRSRAQYF. In DNA form, the CDR3 reads TGTGCCAGCAGCGCCTCCCAGGGCCGTTCTAGGGCCCAGTACTTC.

This sequence joins TRBV5-1 and TRBJ2-7; no definite D call. The germline V and J ends were trimmed by 2 bases and 6 bases, with 12 bases remaining between them. This CDR3 has 13 amino acids. Germline V lookup: CDR1 SGHRS, CDR2 YFSETQ. The CDR3, as DNA: TGCGCCAGCAGCTTCGGGCCCGTGAGCGAGCAGTACTTC. Residues: CASSFGPVSEQYF.

This clone occurred once. The gene calls are TRBV2 and TRBJ1-3, with a tentative D call TRBD1 (5 bases). V dropped 7 bases and J dropped 0 bases, with 13 bases sitting between them. The CDR3 runs 15 residues. Germline CDR1 reads SNHLY; CDR2 reads FYNNEI. The chain's CDR3 is CASTPIRGSGNTIYF. The CDR3 coding sequence is TGTGCCAGCACTCCTATTAGGGGCTCTGGAAACACCATATATTTT.

This chain connects TRBV7-8 to TRBJ1-2, with D tentatively TRBD1 (5 bases). Germline V lookup: CDR1 SGHVS, CDR2 FQNEAQ. The ends were cut back, 5 bases at V and 2 bases at J, with 15 bases in the middle. This CDR3 contains 15 residues. The CDR3 nucleotides read TGTGCCAGCAGCCCCGGGGAGGCAGGGAACTATGGCTACACCTTC. Translated: CASSPGEAGNYGYTF.

This chain connects TRBV10-3 to TRBJ2-1; 10 bases match TRBD2. Germline V gene lookup returns CDR1 ENHRY and CDR2 SYGVKD. The trim removed 9 bases at V and 9 bases at J, leaving 8 bases unmatched. The CDR3 covers 13 residues. CDR3 nucleotides: TGTGCCATTGGACTAGCGGAACCTGGTGAGCAGTTCTTC. This gives the protein CAIGLAEPGEQFF.

This clone was recorded once. The chain employs TRBV5-1 and TRBJ2-2; 10 bases fit TRBD2. This CDR3 has 15 residues. V shed 4 bases, J shed 5 bases, and the junction held 5 bases outside the gene matches. Germline V gene lookup returns CDR1 SGHRS and CDR2 YFSETQ. The CDR3 coding sequence is TGCGCCAGCAGCCACGGACTAGCGGTAACCGGGGAGCTGTTTTTT. It codes for CASSHGLAVTGELFF.

The chain uses TRBV2 and TRBJ1-6; D uncertain. Germline loops: CDR1 SNHLY, CDR2 FYNNEI. V was cut by 6 bases and J by 7 bases, with 10 bases left in between. CDR3 length: 13 residues. The chain's CDR3 is CASSVVRNSPLHF. The CDR3 region has the DNA TGTGCCAGCAGCGTAGTCCGAAATTCACCCCTCCACTTT.

This sequence joins TRBV28 and TRBJ2-7; 8 bases align to TRBD1. The CDR3 sequence is 11 residues long. Germline V gene data show CDR1 as MDHEN and CDR2 as SYDVKM. V was pared by 5 bases and J by 11 bases, with 5 bases of the junction left unmatched. The CDR3 DNA sequence: TGTGCCAGCAGTCTGGACAGGGAAAAGTACTTC. Translating it yields CASSLDREKYF. Using reference TRBV28 and TRBJ2-7 for the parts outside the CDR3, the full variable domain is DVKVTQSSRYLVKRTGEKVFLECVQDMDHENMFWYRQDPGLGLRLIYFSYDVKMKEKGDIPEGYSVSREKKERFSLILESASTNQTSMYLCASSLDREKYFGPGTRLTVT.

This sequence joins TRBV27 and TRBJ2-2; 10 bases line up with TRBD1. The CDR3 extends over 20 amino acids. Germline V lookup: CDR1 MNHEY, CDR2 SMNVEV (reference sequence). V shed 3 bases and J 0 bases; nucleotides not matched to a gene: 13. CDR3 amino acids: CASSLTRPGQGFANTGELFF. The CDR3 DNA is TGTGCCAGCAGTTTGACCCGGCCGGGACAGGGGTTCGCGAACACCGGGGAGCTGTTTTTT.

The chain is built from TRBV5-1 and TRBJ2-1; unclear D gene. The germline V and J ends were trimmed by 2 bases and 6 bases, with 15 bases remaining between them. Germline CDR1 is SGHRS and CDR2 is YFSETQ. CDR3 length: 15 amino acids. The CDR3 DNA follows: TGCGCCAGCAGCTTAATACCAGGAGAGGCCAATGAGCAGTTCTTC. Amino acid sequence: CASSLIPGEANEQFF.

On this clone: An end of the junction does not agree with germline; a read error may underlie this. This chain connects TRBV2 to TRBJ2-7, with 9 positions matching TRBD2. Germline values: CDR1 SNHLY, CDR2 FYNNEI. CDR3 length: 13 amino acids. This CDR3 is CASSEGGLASGRF. The CDR3 DNA is TGTGCCAGCAGTGAAGGGGGACTAGCAAGCGGGCGCTTC. Based on the CDR3 plus reference TRBV2 and TRBJ2-7, the full variable domain is EPEVTQTPSHQVTQMGQEVILRCVPISNHLYFYWYRQILGQKVEFLVSFYNNEISEKSEIFDDQFSVERPDGSNFTLKIRSTKLEDSAMYFCASSEGGLASGRFGPGTRLTVT.

V gene TRBV5-1 combines with J gene TRBJ1-1; 7 bases match TRBD1. The germline gives CDR1 SGHRS, CDR2 YFSETQ. Trimming removed 3 bases from V and 4 bases from J; junction bases left unmatched: 9. The CDR3 covers 15 residues. CDR3 coding DNA: TGCGCCAGCAGCTCCCCGCGACAGGGCAGCACTGAAGCTTTCTTT. It is translated as CASSSPRQGSTEAFF.

As concerns this clone: The sample carries other DNA sequences with the same CDR3. V gene TRBV30 combines with J gene TRBJ2-7, with D maybe TRBD1 (6 bases). Germline loops: CDR1 GTSNPN, CDR2 SVGIG (reference sequence). This CDR3 spans 14 amino acids. V was cut by 0 bases and J by 0 bases, with 9 bases left in between. CDR3 DNA: TGTGCCTGGAGTGTACGAGGGGGCTCCTACGAGCAGTACTTC. Residues: CAWSVRGGSYEQYF.

The count of this clone is one. V usage is TRBV19 and J usage is TRBJ1-1; a possible D gene is TRBD1 (5 bases). Trimming pared 1 base from V and 0 bases from J, leaving 12 bases between. This CDR3 has 16 residues. Germline-derived CDR1 and CDR2 are LNHDA and SQIVND (reference sequence). The CDR3 protein is CASSIAGGLLNTEAFF. The CDR3 DNA reads TGTGCCAGTAGTATAGCGGGGGGACTTTTGAACACTGAAGCTTTCTTT.

The chain combines TRBV18 with TRBJ2-5; D call uncertain. The V end lost 4 bases, the J end lost 2 bases, and 8 bases lay between the germline ends. Per germline, CDR1 KGHSH and CDR2 LQKENI. The CDR3 spans 13 residues. The CDR3 DNA sequence: TGTGCCAGCTCACTTTCACAGCAAGAGACCCAGTACTTC. It is translated as CASSLSQQETQYF.

This chain connects TRBV30 to TRBJ1-1, with D perhaps matching TRBD1 (6 bases). Trimming removed 5 bases from V and 8 bases from J, with 12 bases in between. The CDR3 has 11 residues. Germline CDR1 is GTSNPN and CDR2 is SVGIG (reference sequence). In DNA form, the CDR3 reads TGTGCCTGGTTACAGGGTATGGAAGCTTTCTTT. Translating gives CAWLQGMEAFF. The full variable domain, with the rest looked up from reference TRBV30 and TRBJ1-1, is SQTIHQWPATLVQPVGSPLSLECTVEGTSNPNLYWYRQAAGRGLQLLFYSVGIGQISSEVPQNLSASRPQDRQFILSSKKLLLSDSGFYLCAWLQGMEAFFGQGTRLTVV.

The chain has TRBV4-2 and TRBJ2-4; D gene ambiguous. The length of the CDR3 is 16 residues. Germline CDR1 is LGHNA and CDR2 is YNFKEQ. Trimming left V 0 bases short and J 0 bases short, with 9 bases between. The CDR3 sequence: CASSQDSNLAKNIQYF. CDR3 nucleotide sequence: TGTGCCAGCAGCCAAGATAGTAACCTAGCCAAAAACATTCAGTACTTC.